This T cell receptor beta chain is from a study of blood T cell repertoires in COVID-19. Whole-study context: Sites in the United States, Italy and Spain provided acute and convalescent COVID-19 samples.

The germline gives CDR1 MNHEY, CDR2 SVGEGT. Trimming removed 2 bases from V and 8 bases from J; junction bases left unmatched: 5. The CDR3 spans 15 residues. Participants were placed into cohorts based on the clinical history they reported. Original data processing: Amplifying reference gene primers gave estimates of nucleated cell counts. TCRdb's copy holds only in-frame clones and misses some; the assay was immunoSEQ multiplex PCR. V, J and clone size reflect that table, while D and trimming were determined from the DNA. Of around 300,000 clones in the sample, about 90% were seen once. This chain joins TRBV6-2 or TRBV6-3 and TRBJ1-6; 8 nucleotides align to TRBD1. The source of this sequence is a woman between 18 and 29 years old with acute COVID-19. Sequencing used PBMCs or T cells enriched from blood (not recorded which). DNA for the CDR3: TGTGCCAGCAGTTACGACAGGGGTGTTGATTCACCCCTCCACTTT. Translated, it gives CASSYDRGVDSPLHF.